The rows below give T cell receptor beta chains drawn from one sample of a study of T cell responses to AZD1222 COVID-19 vaccine. The protocol was immunoSEQ multiplex PCR, while the TCRdb copy is restricted to in-frame clones and leaves out a portion. The profile covers 90,000 to 120,000 clones, with 70% to 90% appearing a single time and 4.8% taken by the ten largest. The material sequenced was peripheral blood, taken 28 days after the second AZD1222 dose. These receptors all come from an adult who received the AZD1222 COVID-19 vaccine. The CDR3 runs from the conserved cysteine through the conserved F or W. The D gene is left open where the match is weak. A clone size is listed for some rows: how often the clone was seen (once, few, many), or a class if it is expanded.

TRBJ1-2	-	TRBV28	-	CASSLGGGEYGYTF	TGTGCCAGCAGTTTAGGAGGCGGAGAGTATGGCTACACCTTC
TRBJ2-7	-	TRBV7-9	-	CASSLGRDGEQYF	TGTGCCAGCAGCTTAGGCAGGGACGGGGAGCAGTACTTC
TRBJ2-7	few	TRBV5-1	-	CASSWTKAGIGSYEQYF	TGCGCCAGCAGCTGGACCAAGGCAGGGATCGGCTCCTACGAGCAGTACTTC
TRBJ1-5	-	TRBV2	-	CASSVREGQPQHF	TGTGCCAGCAGTGTTAGGGAAGGTCAGCCCCAGCATTTT
TRBJ1-2	-	TRBV3-1/TRBV3-2	-	CASTLAGSKQTNYGYTF	TGTGCCAGCACCTTGGCGGGAAGCAAACAAACTAACTATGGCTACACCTTC
TRBJ1-6	-	TRBV27	-	CASSLAANSPLHF	TGTGCCAGCAGTTTGGCAGCTAATTCACCCCTCCACTTT
TRBJ1-5	-	TRBV9	-	CASSGSGALWDQPQHF	TGTGCCAGCAGCGGCTCCGGGGCCCTCTGGGATCAGCCCCAGCATTTT
TRBJ2-5	-	TRBV3-1/TRBV3-2	-	CASSQEGRETQYF	TGTGCCAGCAGCCAAGAGGGCAGAGAGACCCAGTACTTC
TRBJ1-5	-	TRBV19	TRBD1	CASSIGPGQGSNQPQHF	TGTGCCAGTAGTATAGGCCCCGGACAGGGAAGCAATCAGCCCCAGCATTTT
TRBJ2-5	-	TRBV4-1	TRBD2	CASSQVPLRGGVETQYF	TGCGCCAGCAGCCAAGTGCCTTTGCGGGGGGGCGTGGAGACCCAGTACTTC
TRBJ1-1	-	TRBV2	TRBD1	CASSWGQGNTEAFF	TGTGCCAGCAGTTGGGGACAGGGGAACACTGAAGCTTTCTTT
TRBJ2-1	-	TRBV11-2	TRBD2	CASSLEVFLGRGGNEQFF	TGTGCCAGCAGCTTAGAAGTTTTTCTGGGACGGGGGGGCAATGAGCAGTTCTTC
TRBJ1-1	medium-sized	TRBV6-5	-	CASTLGPGWTEAFF	TGTGCCAGCACTCTAGGGCCGGGATGGACTGAAGCTTTCTTT
TRBJ1-3	-	TRBV30	TRBD1	CAWSPPGTAGNTIYF	TGTGCCTGGAGTCCTCCCGGGACAGCTGGAAACACCATATATTTT
TRBJ2-3	-	TRBV7-2	TRBD2	CASSFRASGVVTDTQYF	TGTGCCAGCAGCTTTAGGGCTAGCGGGGTGGTTACAGATACGCAGTATTTT
TRBJ2-2	-	TRBV25-1	-	CASSATSNTGELFF	TGTGCCAGCAGTGCAACTTCGAACACCGGGGAGCTGTTTTTT
TRBJ2-1	-	TRBV24-1	TRBD1	CATSDSGQGVSNEQFF	TGTGCCACCAGTGACTCCGGACAGGGGGTAAGCAATGAGCAGTTCTTC
TRBJ1-5	-	TRBV29-1	-	CSVRHGSNQPQHF	TGCAGCGTTCGCCATGGAAGCAATCAGCCCCAGCATTTT
TRBJ2-5	-	TRBV3-1/TRBV3-2	TRBD2	CASSQASGGVLTQYF	TGTGCCAGCAGCCAAGCTAGCGGGGGGGTGTTAACCCAGTACTTC
TRBJ1-1	-	TRBV6-5	-	CASSYSVVGVGTEAFF	TGTGCCAGCAGTTACTCCGTAGTAGGGGTGGGGACTGAAGCTTTCTTT
TRBJ2-3	-	TRBV24-1	-	CATSDLAAGDTQYF	TGTGCCACCAGTGATTTAGCGGCAGGGGATACGCAGTATTTT
TRBJ2-2	-	TRBV6-1	-	CASSEWGTGELFF	TGTGCCAGCAGTGAATGGGGCACCGGGGAGCTGTTTTTT
TRBJ1-5	-	TRBV19	TRBD1	CASSRRQGGSNQPQHF	TGTGCCAGTAGTCGCCGACAGGGGGGTAGCAATCAGCCCCAGCATTTT
TRBJ1-1	-	TRBV2	-	CASSAGPRAEAFF	TGTGCCAGCAGTGCCGGCCCACGGGCTGAAGCTTTCTTT
TRBJ2-7	once	TRBV3-1/TRBV3-2	TRBD1	CASSQSFRTGGNEQYF	TGTGCCAGCAGCCAATCTTTCCGGACAGGGGGCAACGAGCAGTACTTC
TRBJ2-1	-	TRBV7-6	TRBD2	CASSFSAGGPYNEQFF	TGTGCCAGCAGCTTTTCTGCGGGGGGCCCCTACAATGAGCAGTTCTTC
TRBJ1-5	-	TRBV19	-	CASRDWSNQPQHF	TGTGCCAGTCGGGACTGGAGCAATCAGCCCCAGCATTTT
TRBJ2-5	-	TRBV3-1/TRBV3-2	TRBD2	CASSGLAGGQETQYF	TGTGCCAGCAGCGGTCTAGCGGGGGGACAAGAGACCCAGTACTTC
TRBJ1-2	few	TRBV18	-	CASSPVGIQVGSYGYTF	TGTGCCAGCTCACCCGTGGGGATACAGGTGGGGAGCTATGGCTACACCTTC
TRBJ2-1	-	TRBV24-1	-	CATSTGAGVSSYNEQFF	TGTGCCACCAGCACGGGAGCAGGTGTAAGCTCCTACAATGAGCAGTTCTTC
TRBJ1-4	-	TRBV4-3	-	CASSEGLKDEKLFF	TGCGCCAGCAGCGAGGGCCTTAAAGATGAAAAACTGTTTTTT
TRBJ2-5	-	TRBV6-1	-	CASSEIKATQETQYF	TGTGCCAGCAGTGAAATAAAGGCAACCCAAGAGACCCAGTACTTC
TRBJ2-7	-	TRBV3-1/TRBV3-2	-	CANTNGAATSWGYEQYF	TGTGCCAACACAAACGGGGCCGCGACTAGTTGGGGCTACGAGCAGTACTTC
TRBJ2-1	-	TRBV4-2	TRBD1	CASSQAGTGAYNEQFF	TGTGCCAGCAGCCAAGCCGGGACAGGGGCTTACAATGAGCAGTTCTTC
TRBJ1-5	-	TRBV5-1	-	CASSLAQGGNQPQHF	TGCGCCAGCAGCTTGGCGCAGGGCGGCAATCAGCCCCAGCATTTT
TRBJ2-7	-	TRBV5-4	-	CASSSGFYEQYF	TGTGCCAGCAGCTCCGGGTTTTACGAGCAGTACTTC
TRBJ1-2	-	TRBV28	-	CASSSAGKNYGYTF	TGTGCCAGCAGCTCGGCAGGGAAGAACTATGGCTACACCTTC
TRBJ2-3	-	TRBV11-2	-	CASSLEPDTQYF	TGTGCCAGCAGCTTAGAACCAGATACGCAGTATTTT
TRBJ1-5	-	TRBV12-5	-	CASGLVLWDGDRVSNQPQHF	TGTGCTAGTGGTTTGGTACTTTGGGACGGGGATCGGGTGAGCAATCAGCCCCAGCATTTT
TRBJ2-7	few	TRBV2	-	CASSEAQGRSSEQYF	TGTGCCAGCAGTGAAGCGCAGGGACGGTCTTCCGAGCAGTACTTC
TRBJ2-6	-	TRBV9	-	CASSPPHSGANVLTF	TGTGCCAGCAGCCCCCCTCACTCTGGGGCCAACGTCCTGACTTTC
TRBJ2-5	-	TRBV19	TRBD1	CASSIALLEGAGTQYF	TGTGCCAGTAGTATAGCTCTTCTTGAGGGGGCAGGGACCCAGTACTTC
TRBJ2-1	-	TRBV7-2	TRBD2	CASSLGLAGNEQFF	TGTGCCAGCAGCTTGGGACTAGCGGGGAATGAGCAGTTCTTC
TRBJ1-5	once	TRBV19	-	CASSNSNQPQHF	TGTGCCAGTAGTAACAGCAATCAGCCCCAGCATTTT
TRBJ1-2	-	TRBV28	-	CASSFRENYGYTF	TGTGCCAGCAGTTTTAGGGAAAACTATGGCTACACCTTC
TRBJ2-2	-	TRBV12-3/TRBV12-4	TRBD2	CASSRGAGELFF	TGTGCCAGCAGTCGGGGGGCCGGGGAGCTGTTTTTT